This T cell receptor (beta chain) was captured by sequencing in a study of T cell changes during pregnancy in multiple sclerosis. Data came from immunoSEQ multiplex PCR; TCRdb stores just in-frame clones and leaves some out. The table lists 60,000 to 90,000 clones, about nine tenths of them singletons, with around 2% in the top ten. CDR3 length: 13 residues. With 1 base removed from V and 5 bases from J, the gap between germline ends came to 8 bases. CDR1 is MNHEY, CDR2 SMNVEV, per germline (reference sequence). The TCR was taken from a female donor with multiple sclerosis, enrolled in a pregnancy study. The J gene is TRBJ1-2, the V gene TRBV27; no clear D gene. This specimen consisted of peripheral blood, obtained before pregnancy. DNA of the CDR3: TGTGCCAGCAGTTTATACGCAGATTATGGCTACACCTTC. It codes for CASSLYADYGYTF.